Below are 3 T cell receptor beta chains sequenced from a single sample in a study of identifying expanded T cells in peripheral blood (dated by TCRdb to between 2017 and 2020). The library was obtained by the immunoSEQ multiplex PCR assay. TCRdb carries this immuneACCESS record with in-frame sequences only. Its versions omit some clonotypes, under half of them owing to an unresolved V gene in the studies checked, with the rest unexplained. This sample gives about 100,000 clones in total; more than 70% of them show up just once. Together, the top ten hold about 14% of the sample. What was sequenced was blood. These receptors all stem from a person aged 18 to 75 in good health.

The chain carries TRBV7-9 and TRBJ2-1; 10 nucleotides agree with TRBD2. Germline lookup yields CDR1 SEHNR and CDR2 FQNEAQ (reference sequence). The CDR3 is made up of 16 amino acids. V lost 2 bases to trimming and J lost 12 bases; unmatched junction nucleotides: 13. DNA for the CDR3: TGTGCCAGCAGCTTAAGGTCGGCGCTAGCGGGGGACGTGCAGTTCTTC. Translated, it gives CASSLRSALAGDVQFF.

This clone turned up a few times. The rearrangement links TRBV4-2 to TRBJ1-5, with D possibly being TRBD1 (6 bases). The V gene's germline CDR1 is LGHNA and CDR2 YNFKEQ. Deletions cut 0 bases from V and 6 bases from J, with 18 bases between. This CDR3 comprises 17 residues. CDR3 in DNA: TGTGCCAGCAGCCAAGACTCGTCCCATGGGGGCCGTCAGCCCCAGCATTTT. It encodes CASSQDSSHGGRQPQHF.

CDR3 sequence reads: CASSVDGPAIYGYTF. As DNA, the CDR3 is TGTGCCAGCAGCGTGGACGGACCAGCTATCTATGGCTACACCTTC. The chain links TRBV5-4 to TRBJ1-2; no reliable D call. V lost 4 bases and J 4 bases, leaving 17 bases between the germline ends. The germline gives CDR1 SGHNT, CDR2 YYREEE (reference sequence). The CDR3 loop spans 15 amino acids. The full variable domain, its missing parts supplied by reference TRBV5-4 and TRBJ1-2, is ETGVTQSPTHLIKTRGQQVTLRCSSQSGHNTVSWYQQALGQGPQFIFQYYREEENGRGNFPPRFSGLQFPNYSSELNVNALELDDSALYLCASSVDGPAIYGYTFGSGTRLTVV.